Here is one TCR beta chain with its context. The CDR3 sequence is 12 residues long. Per germline, CDR1 SGHKS and CDR2 YYEKEE (reference sequence). The ends were cut back, 0 bases at V and 7 bases at J, with 8 bases in the middle. This sample is drawn from a study of OX40 agonist ivuxolimab in advanced cancers. The repertoire was sequenced with immunoSEQ multiplex PCR; TCRdb's copy has only in-frame clones and lacks some. The sample carries about 88,000 clones, more than 80% recorded once. The chain recombines TRBV5-5 with TRBJ2-7; D not certain. This receptor was taken from an adult with an advanced solid tumor such as melanoma, head and neck, liver or kidney cancer. The specimen comprised CD4+ or CD8+ T cells sorted from blood, sampled in a trial of the OX40 agonist ivuxolimab. In nucleotides, the CDR3 is TGTGCCAGCAGCTTGGTACAGATTGAGCAGTACTTC. Protein: CASSLVQIEQYF.